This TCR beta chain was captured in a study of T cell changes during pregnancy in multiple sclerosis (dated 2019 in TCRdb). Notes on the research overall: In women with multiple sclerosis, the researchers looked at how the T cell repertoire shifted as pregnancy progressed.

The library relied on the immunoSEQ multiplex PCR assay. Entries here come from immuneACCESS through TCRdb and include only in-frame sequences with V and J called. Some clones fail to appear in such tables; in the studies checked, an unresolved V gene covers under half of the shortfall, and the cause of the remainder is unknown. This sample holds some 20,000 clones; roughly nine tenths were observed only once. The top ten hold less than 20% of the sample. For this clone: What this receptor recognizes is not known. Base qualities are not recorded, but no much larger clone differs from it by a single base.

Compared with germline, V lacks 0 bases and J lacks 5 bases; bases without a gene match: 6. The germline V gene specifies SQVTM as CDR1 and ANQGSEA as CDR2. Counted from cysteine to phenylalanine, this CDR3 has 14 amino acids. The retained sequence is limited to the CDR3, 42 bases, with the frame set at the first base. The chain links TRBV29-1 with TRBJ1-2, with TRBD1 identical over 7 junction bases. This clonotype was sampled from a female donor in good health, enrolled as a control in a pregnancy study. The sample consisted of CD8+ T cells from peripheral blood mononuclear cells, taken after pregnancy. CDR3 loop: CSVEDRGQIYGYTF. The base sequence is TGCAGCGTTGAAGATCGGGGACAGATTTATGGCTACACCTTC.